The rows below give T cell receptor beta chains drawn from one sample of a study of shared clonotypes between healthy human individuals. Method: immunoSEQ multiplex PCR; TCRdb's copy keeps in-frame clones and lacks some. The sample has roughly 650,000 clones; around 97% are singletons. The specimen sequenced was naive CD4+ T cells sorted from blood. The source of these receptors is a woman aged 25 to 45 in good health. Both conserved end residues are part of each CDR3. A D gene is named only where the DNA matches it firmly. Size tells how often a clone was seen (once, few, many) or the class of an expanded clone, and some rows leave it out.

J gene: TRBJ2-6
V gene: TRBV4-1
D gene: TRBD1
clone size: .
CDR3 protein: CASSQRADRVTRSGANVLTF
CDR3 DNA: TGCGCCAGCAGCCAAAGAGCAGACAGGGTAACCCGATCTGGGGCCAACGTCCTGACTTTC

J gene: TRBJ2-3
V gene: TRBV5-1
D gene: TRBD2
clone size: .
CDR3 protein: CASSRPSGSDYDTQYF
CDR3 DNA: TGCGCCAGCAGCCGTCCTAGCGGGAGTGACTACGATACGCAGTATTTT

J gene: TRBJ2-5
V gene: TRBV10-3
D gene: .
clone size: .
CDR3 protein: CAISPGGGQTQYF
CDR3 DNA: TGTGCCATCAGCCCCGGGGGCGGGCAGACCCAGTACTTC

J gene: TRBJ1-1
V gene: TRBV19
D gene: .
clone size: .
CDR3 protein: CASSEGGNRAFF
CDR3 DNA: TGTGCCAGTTCAGAGGGAGGGAATCGGGCTTTCTTT

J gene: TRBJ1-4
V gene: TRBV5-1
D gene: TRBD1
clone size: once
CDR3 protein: CASSLTGEQNEKLFF
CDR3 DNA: TGCGCCAGCAGCTTGACAGGGGAGCAGAATGAAAAACTGTTTTTT

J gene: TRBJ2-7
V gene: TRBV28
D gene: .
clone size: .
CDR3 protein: CASSPLSGGVHEQYF
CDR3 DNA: TGTGCCAGCAGTCCCCTCAGCGGCGGGGTCCACGAGCAGTACTTC

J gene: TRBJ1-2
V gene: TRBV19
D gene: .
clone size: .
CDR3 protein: CASNLRGEANYGYTF
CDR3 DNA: TGTGCCAGTAATCTAAGAGGGGAGGCTAACTATGGCTACACCTTC

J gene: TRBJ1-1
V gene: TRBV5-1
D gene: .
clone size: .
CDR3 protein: CASSSGPNEAFF
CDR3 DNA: TGCGCCAGCAGCTCAGGACCGAATGAAGCTTTCTTT

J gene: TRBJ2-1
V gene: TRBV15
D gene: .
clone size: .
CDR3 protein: CATSRDKEQFF
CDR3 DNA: TGTGCCACCAGCAGAGATAAGGAGCAGTTCTTC

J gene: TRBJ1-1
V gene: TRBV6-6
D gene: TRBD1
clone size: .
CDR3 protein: CASSTGGRNTEAFF
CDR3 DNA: TGTGCCAGCAGTACAGGGGGCCGGAACACTGAAGCTTTCTTT

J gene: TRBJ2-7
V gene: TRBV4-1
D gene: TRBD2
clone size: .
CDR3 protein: CASSRLAGPSSYEQYF
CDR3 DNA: TGCGCCAGCAGCCGACTAGCGGGACCGAGCTCCTACGAGCAGTACTTC

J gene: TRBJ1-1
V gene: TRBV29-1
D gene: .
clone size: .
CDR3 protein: CSVEDLILEKEHLTLNTEAFF
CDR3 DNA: TGCAGCGTTGAAGATTTGATCCTTGAAAAAGAGCACCTTACTTTGAACACTGAAGCTTTCTTT

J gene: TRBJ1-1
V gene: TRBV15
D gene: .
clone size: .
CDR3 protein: CATSRRMGNTEAFF
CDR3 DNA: TGTGCCACCAGCAGAAGAATGGGGAACACTGAAGCTTTCTTT

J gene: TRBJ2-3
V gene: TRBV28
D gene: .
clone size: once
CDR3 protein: CASSASTDTQYF
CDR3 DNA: TGTGCCAGCAGTGCCAGCACAGATACGCAGTATTTT

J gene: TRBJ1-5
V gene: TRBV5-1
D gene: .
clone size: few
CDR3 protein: CASSLEHYSNQPQHF
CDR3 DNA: TGCGCCAGCAGCTTGGAACATTATAGCAATCAGCCCCAGCATTTT

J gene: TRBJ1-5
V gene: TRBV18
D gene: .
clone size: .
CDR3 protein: CASSLGAGQPQHF
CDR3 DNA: TGTGCCAGCTCACTCGGAGCGGGGCAGCCCCAGCATTTT

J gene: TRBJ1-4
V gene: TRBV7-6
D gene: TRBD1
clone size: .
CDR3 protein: CASSLGQGGEKLFF
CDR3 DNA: TGTGCCAGCAGCCTGGGACAGGGAGGTGAAAAACTGTTTTTT

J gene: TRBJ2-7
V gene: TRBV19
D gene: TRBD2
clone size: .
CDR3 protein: CASSTATSGRAEQYF
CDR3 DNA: TGTGCCAGTAGCACCGCGACTAGCGGGAGGGCCGAGCAGTACTTC

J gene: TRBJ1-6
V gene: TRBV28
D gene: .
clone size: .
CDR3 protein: CATQLGVDSPLHF
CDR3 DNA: TGTGCCACCCAACTAGGGGTTGATTCACCCCTCCACTTT

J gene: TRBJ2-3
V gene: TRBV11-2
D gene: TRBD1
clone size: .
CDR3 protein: CASSSDRVGTDTQYF
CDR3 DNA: TGTGCCAGCAGTTCGGACAGGGTTGGCACAGATACGCAGTATTTT

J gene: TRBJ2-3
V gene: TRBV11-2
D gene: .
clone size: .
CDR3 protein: CASSRNIITDTQYF
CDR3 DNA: TGTGCCAGCAGCCGTAATATAATAACAGATACGCAGTATTTT

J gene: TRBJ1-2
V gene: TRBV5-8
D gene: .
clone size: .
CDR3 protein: CASISPGSVYGGTF
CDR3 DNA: TGTGCCAGCATCTCCCCCGGCAGTGTCTATGGGGGGACCTTC

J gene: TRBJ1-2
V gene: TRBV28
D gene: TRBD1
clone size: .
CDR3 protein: CASSLEGGPGQGYGGYTF
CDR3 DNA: TGTGCCAGCAGTTTAGAGGGGGGTCCGGGACAGGGGTATGGCGGCTACACCTTC

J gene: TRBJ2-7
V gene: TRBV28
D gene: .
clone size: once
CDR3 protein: CASLPMEGVGYEQYF
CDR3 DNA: TGTGCCAGTCTCCCTATGGAGGGGGTGGGATACGAGCAGTACTTC

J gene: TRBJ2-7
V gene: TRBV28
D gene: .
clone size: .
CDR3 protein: CASSLLAWREQYF
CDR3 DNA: TGTGCCAGCAGTTTACTAGCGTGGAGGGAGCAGTACTTC

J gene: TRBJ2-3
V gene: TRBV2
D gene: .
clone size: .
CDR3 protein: CASTKAGTDTQYF
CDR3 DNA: TGTGCCAGCACCAAAGCGGGGACAGATACGCAGTACTTT

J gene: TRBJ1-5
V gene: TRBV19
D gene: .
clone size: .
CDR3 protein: CASSIDGGRGVNQPQHF
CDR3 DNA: TGTGCCAGTAGTATAGATGGGGGCAGGGGCGTGAATCAGCCCCAGCATTTT

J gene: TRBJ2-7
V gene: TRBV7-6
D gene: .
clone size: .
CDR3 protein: CASSSAASAIHEQYF
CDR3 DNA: TGTGCCAGCAGCTCAGCAGCTAGCGCCATCCACGAGCAGTACTTC

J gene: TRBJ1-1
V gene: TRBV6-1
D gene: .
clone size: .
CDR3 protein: CASSEGPLEAFF
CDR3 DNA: TGTGCCAGCAGTGAGGGCCCATTGGAGGCTTTCTTT

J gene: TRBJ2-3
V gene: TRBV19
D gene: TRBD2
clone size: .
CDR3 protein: CASSIDLSGSADTQYF
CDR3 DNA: TGTGCCAGTAGTATAGATCTTAGCGGGAGCGCAGATACGCAGTATTTT

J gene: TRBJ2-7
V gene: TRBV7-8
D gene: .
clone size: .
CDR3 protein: CASSVTTDYEQYF
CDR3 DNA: TGTGCCAGCAGTGTGACGACCGACTACGAGCAGTACTTC

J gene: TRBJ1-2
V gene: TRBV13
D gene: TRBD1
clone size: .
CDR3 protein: CASSYNGLTGSGYTF
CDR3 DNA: TGTGCCAGCAGCTATAACGGGCTGACAGGGTCCGGCTACACCTTC

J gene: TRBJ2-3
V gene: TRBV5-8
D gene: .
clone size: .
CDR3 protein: CASSLAFTADTQYF
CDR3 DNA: TGTGCCAGCAGCTTGGCCTTCACGGCAGATACGCAGTATTTT

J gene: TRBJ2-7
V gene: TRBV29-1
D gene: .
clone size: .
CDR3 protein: CSVESGSQLEQYF
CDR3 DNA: TGCAGCGTTGAATCTGGGTCTCAGTTGGAGCAGTACTTC

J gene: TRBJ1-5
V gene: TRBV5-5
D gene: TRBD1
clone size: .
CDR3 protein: CASSSDRGREQPQHF
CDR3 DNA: TGTGCCAGCAGCAGCGACAGGGGGCGCGAACAGCCCCAGCATTTT

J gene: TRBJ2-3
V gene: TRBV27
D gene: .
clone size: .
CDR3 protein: CASRAGTATLDTQYF
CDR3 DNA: TGTGCCAGCAGGGCCGGGACCGCTACCCTGGATACGCAGTATTTT

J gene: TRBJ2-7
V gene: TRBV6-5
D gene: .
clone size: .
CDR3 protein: CASSYSRDTYEQYF
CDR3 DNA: TGTGCCAGCAGTTACTCGCGGGATACCTACGAGCAGTACTTC

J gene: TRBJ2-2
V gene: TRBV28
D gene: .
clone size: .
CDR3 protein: CASSSAGRPNTGELFF
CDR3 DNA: TGTGCCAGCAGTTCAGCCGGGCGCCCTAACACCGGGGAGCTGTTTTTT

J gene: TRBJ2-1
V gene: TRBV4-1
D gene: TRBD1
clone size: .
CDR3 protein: CASSRDRMVHEQFF
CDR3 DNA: TGCGCCAGCAGCCGGGACAGGATGGTACATGAGCAGTTCTTC

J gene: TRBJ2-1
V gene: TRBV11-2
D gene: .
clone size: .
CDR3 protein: CASSFLDRLYNEQFF
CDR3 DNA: TGTGCCAGCAGCTTCCTGGACAGACTCTACAATGAGCAGTTCTTC

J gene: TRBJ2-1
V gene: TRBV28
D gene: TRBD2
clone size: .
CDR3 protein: CASGSTSGLYNEQFF
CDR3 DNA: TGTGCCAGCGGGTCTACTAGCGGTCTGTACAATGAGCAGTTCTTC

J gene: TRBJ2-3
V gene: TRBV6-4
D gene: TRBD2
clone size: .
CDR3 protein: CASSASGRELTDTQYF
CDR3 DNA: TGTGCCAGCAGTGCTAGCGGGAGGGAACTCACAGATACGCAGTATTTT

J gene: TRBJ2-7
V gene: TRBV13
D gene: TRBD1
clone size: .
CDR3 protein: CASSYGTGRNEQYF
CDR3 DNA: TGTGCCAGCAGCTACGGGACAGGGAGGAACGAGCAGTACTTC

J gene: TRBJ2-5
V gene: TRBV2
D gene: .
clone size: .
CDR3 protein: CASSGDQQETQYF
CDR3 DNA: TGTGCCAGCAGCGGGGACCAGCAAGAGACCCAGTACTTC

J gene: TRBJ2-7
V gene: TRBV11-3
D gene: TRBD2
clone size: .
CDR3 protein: CASSLGLAGTEFYEQYF
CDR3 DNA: TGTGCCAGCAGCTTGGGGTTAGCGGGAACGGAATTCTACGAGCAGTACTTC

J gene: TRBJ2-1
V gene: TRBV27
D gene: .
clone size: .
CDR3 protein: CASSSYTDNEQFF
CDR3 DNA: TGTGCCAGCAGTTCCTACACCGACAATGAGCAGTTCTTC

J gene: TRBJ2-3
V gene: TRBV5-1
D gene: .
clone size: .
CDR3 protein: CASSGPVADTQYF
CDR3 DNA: TGCGCCAGCAGCGGACCAGTTGCAGATACGCAGTATTTT

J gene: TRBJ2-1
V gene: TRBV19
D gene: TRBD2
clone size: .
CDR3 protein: CASSIVSGSSYNEQFF
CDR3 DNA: TGTGCCAGTAGTATAGTGAGCGGGAGCTCCTACAATGAGCAGTTCTTC

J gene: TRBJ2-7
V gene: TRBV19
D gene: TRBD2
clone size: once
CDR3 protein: CASARAGDEYEQYF
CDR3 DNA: TGTGCCAGTGCAAGAGCGGGGGATGAATACGAGCAGTACTTC

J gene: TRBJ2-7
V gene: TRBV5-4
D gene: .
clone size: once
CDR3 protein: CASSLDYSSYEQYF
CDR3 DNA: TGTGCCAGCAGCTTGGACTACAGCTCCTACGAGCAGTACTTC

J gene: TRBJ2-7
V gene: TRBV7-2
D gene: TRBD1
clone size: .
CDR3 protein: CASSRPGQGRKSYEQYF
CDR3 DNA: TGTGCCAGCAGCAGGCCGGGACAGGGGAGAAAGTCCTACGAGCAGTACTTC

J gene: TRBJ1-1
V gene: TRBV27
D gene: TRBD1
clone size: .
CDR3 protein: CASSGTGGTEAFF
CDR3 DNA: TGTGCCAGCAGTGGGACAGGGGGGACTGAAGCTTTCTTT

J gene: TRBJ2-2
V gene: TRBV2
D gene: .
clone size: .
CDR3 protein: CASSEVNGLGTGELVF
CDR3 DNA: TGTGCCAGCAGTGAAGTGAACGGGCTAGGTACCGGGGAGCTGGTTTTT

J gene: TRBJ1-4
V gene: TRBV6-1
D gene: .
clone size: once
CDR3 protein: CASSEADGGEKLFF
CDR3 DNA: TGTGCCAGCAGTGAGGCCGACGGGGGGGAAAAACTGTTTTTT

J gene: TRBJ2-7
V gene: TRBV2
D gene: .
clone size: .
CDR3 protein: CASTPSSFVIGEQYF
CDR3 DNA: TGTGCCTCTACCCCCTCTAGTTTCGTAATTGGCGAGCAGTACTTC

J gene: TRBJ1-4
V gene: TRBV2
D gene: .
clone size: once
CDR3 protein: CASSRESATNEKLFF
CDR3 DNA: TGTGCCAGCAGTCGGGAATCTGCAACTAATGAAAAACTGTTTTTT

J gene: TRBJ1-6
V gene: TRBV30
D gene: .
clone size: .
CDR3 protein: CAWSGGRTWGNSPLHF
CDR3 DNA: TGTGCCTGGAGTGGGGGCCGGACTTGGGGTAATTCACCCCTCCACTTT

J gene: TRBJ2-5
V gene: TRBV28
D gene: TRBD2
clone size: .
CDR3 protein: CASTMGTSGTGAQYF
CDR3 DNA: TGTGCCAGCACCATGGGGACTAGCGGGACCGGGGCCCAGTACTTC

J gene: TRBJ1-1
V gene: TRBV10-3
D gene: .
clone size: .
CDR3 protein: CAISEVQGVNTEAFF
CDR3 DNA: TGTGCCATCAGTGAGGTCCAGGGAGTGAACACTGAAGCTTTCTTT

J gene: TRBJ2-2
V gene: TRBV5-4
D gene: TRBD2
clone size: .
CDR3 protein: CASSAGTSGKTGELFF
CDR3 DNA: TGTGCCAGCAGCGCTGGGACTAGCGGCAAGACCGGGGAGCTGTTTTTT